This T cell receptor (beta chain) was recovered during a study of blood T cell repertoires in COVID-19. Study background: Sites in the United States, Italy and Spain provided acute and convalescent COVID-19 samples. The cDNA or gDNA used as material had been derived from T cells, B-cell-depleted T cells, or PBMCs.

Germline assignment: CDR1 MDHEN and CDR2 SYDVKM. The CDR3 runs to 19 residues. Between the trimmed V and J ends, which lost 7 bases and 0 bases, there was a span of 24 bases. Patients from Seattle were sampled longitudinally, starting during active infection. In the source study's methods: Amplifying reference gene primers gave estimates of nucleated cell counts. TCRdb's copy holds only in-frame clones and misses some; the assay was immunoSEQ multiplex PCR. V, J and clone size were drawn from that table, and D and trimming were deduced from the DNA. This table holds 150,000 or so clones, 80% to 90% found once.

The sequence came from a man aged 18 to 35 with COVID-19, enrolled during active disease. The J gene is TRBJ2-2, the V gene TRBV28; D call uncertain. Sample: peripheral blood. CDR3: CASTPRFRNSPSNTGELFF. The CDR3 nucleotides read TGTGCCAGCACCCCTCGCTTCCGGAACAGCCCATCGAACACCGGGGAGCTGTTTTTT.